This entry is about one T cell receptor (beta chain). No antigen is known for it. The source of the sample is a study of regulatory T cells in long-lasting Graves disease. The study's findings and limits: Exclusively peripheral blood, rather than thyroid tissue, was studied. Under persistent disease, TRBV28, TRBJ1-2 and TRBJ2-5 were used preferentially. With approximately 2,500 shared public clonotypes, persistent patients exceeded new patients, who shared roughly 920.

The time point was: newly diagnosed GD, antithyroid drugs for less than 3 months. Following extraction of RNA from PBMCs, that RNA was used to make the TCR library. Both iRepertoire HTBI primers and Arm-PCR of CDR3 regions were used to build the TCR beta libraries. TCRdb re-derived calls from the multiplex PCR reads in MiXCR, one entry per CDR3 protein. The sample shows about 540,000 distinct CDR3 sequences, roughly 12% of them seen only once. The CDR3 runs to 15 residues. Germline CDR1 is KGHDR and CDR2 is SFDVKD. V was pared by 4 bases and J by 0 bases, with 8 bases between. The data were also submitted as part of a second study, on T cells in Graves' hyperthyroidism and ophthalmopathy.

The chain links TRBV24-1 to TRBJ1-4; D not certain. The receptor comes from a man aged 25 to 40 with Graves disease. Source: peripheral blood mononuclear cells (PBMCs), taken at new diagnosis, from a patient treated with antithyroid drugs. CDR3 loop: CATSDGPATNEKLFF. The DNA for the CDR3 is TGTGCCACCAGTGACGGGCCTGCAACTAATGAAAAACTGTTTTTT.